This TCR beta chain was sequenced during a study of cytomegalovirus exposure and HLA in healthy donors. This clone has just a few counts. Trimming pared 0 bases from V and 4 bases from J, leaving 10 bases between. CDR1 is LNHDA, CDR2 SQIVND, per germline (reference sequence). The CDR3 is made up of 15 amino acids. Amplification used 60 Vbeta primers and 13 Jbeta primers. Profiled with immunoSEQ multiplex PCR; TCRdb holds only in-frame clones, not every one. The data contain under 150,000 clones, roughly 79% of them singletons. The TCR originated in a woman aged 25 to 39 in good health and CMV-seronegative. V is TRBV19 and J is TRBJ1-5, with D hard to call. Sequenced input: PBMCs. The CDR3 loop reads CASSIDRSGNQPQHF. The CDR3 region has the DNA TGTGCCAGTAGTATAGATCGGTCCGGGAATCAGCCCCAGCATTTT.